These 20 T cell receptor beta chains were all obtained from the same sample, sequenced in a study of PD-L1 blockade in urothelial cancer. Sequencing used immunoSEQ multiplex PCR; TCRdb keeps in-frame clones, though not all of them. The sample includes more than 35,000 clones, approximately 40% of them seen just once. Sequences were derived from tumor tissue, sampled before atezolizumab (anti-PD-L1) treatment. The receptor set was obtained from a man aged 55-75 years with urothelial cancer.

The V call is TRBV29-1, the J call TRBJ2-7; no clear D. The germline gives CDR1 SQVTM, CDR2 ANQGSEA. This CDR3 contains 13 residues. V shed 4 bases and J shed 3 bases, with 13 bases lying between them. Here the CDR3 DNA reads TGCAGCGTTGGCGTCGGAGCCGGCTACGAGCAGTACTTC. This translates into CSVGVGAGYEQYF.

The chain uses TRBV29-1 and TRBJ2-3, with D possibly TRBD2 on 6 matching bases. The CDR3 length is 12 residues. Germline loops: CDR1 SQVTM, CDR2 ANQGSEA. V lost 6 bases and J lost 3, with 10 bases in between. In nucleotides, the CDR3 is TGCAGCGTCGGGGGAGAAACAGATACGCAGTATTTT. This translates into CSVGGETDTQYF.

This clone was seen only a few times. This chain uses TRBV6-8 with TRBJ2-1, with 11 positions matching TRBD2. This CDR3 region has 16 residues. Germline V gives CDR1 MNHGY, CDR2 SAAAGT. The trim removed 2 bases at V and 4 bases at J, leaving 4 bases unmatched. DNA for the CDR3: TGTGCCAGCAGTTACGGGACTAGCGGTGGGTACAATGAGCAGTTCTTC. This translates into CASSYGTSGGYNEQFF.

This clone was found a few times. This chain uses TRBV9 with TRBJ1-5, with TRBD1 as a possible D gene (5 bases). There are 17 residues in the CDR3. V lost 5 bases, J lost 6 bases, and 24 bases lay in between. Looked up from germline, CDR1 is SGDLS and CDR2 is YYNGEE. The CDR3 spells CASSVGQSGFGVQPQHF. In DNA, the CDR3 is TGTGCCAGCAGTGTGGGGCAGAGCGGGTTTGGCGTTCAGCCCCAGCATTTT.

The chain joins TRBV18 to TRBJ1-1, with 9 bases that match TRBD1. J gave up 0 bases and V 5 bases, and 4 bases lay outside the gene matches. The CDR3 runs 15 residues. Germline V gives CDR1 KGHSH, CDR2 LQKENI. CDR3 in amino acids: CASSTTGGMNTEAFF. The CDR3 DNA follows: TGTGCCAGCTCAACGACAGGGGGGATGAACACTGAAGCTTTCTTT.

The V and J genes are TRBV28 and TRBJ2-5, with 14 bases matching TRBD2. This CDR3 spans 16 amino acids. Trimming at V came to 3 bases and at J to 1 base, leaving 1 base not matched to a gene. From germline, CDR1 is MDHEN and CDR2 SYDVKM. CDR3 nucleotides: TGTGCCAGCAGTTTTGGACTAGCGGGAGGCCAAGAGACCCAGTACTTC. Encoded protein: CASSFGLAGGQETQYF. The full variable domain, rest sourced from reference TRBV28 and TRBJ2-5, is DVKVTQSSRYLVKRTGEKVFLECVQDMDHENMFWYRQDPGLGLRLIYFSYDVKMKEKGDIPEGYSVSREKKERFSLILESASTNQTSMYLCASSFGLAGGQETQYFGPGTRLLVL.

This clone was recorded at least ten times. The chain carries TRBV11-3 and TRBJ2-1; 10 nucleotides match TRBD2. With V trimmed by 4 bases and J by 8 bases, 11 bases remained unmatched. CDR1 is SGHNT, CDR2 YENEEA, per germline. The CDR3 has 16 amino acids. The CDR3 DNA is TGTGCCAGCAGCTCCCAGCGGGAGGGCCTTCTCGATGAGCAGTTCTTC. Protein sequence: CASSSQREGLLDEQFF.

The chain links TRBV28 to TRBJ1-1; 7 positions agree with TRBD1. Looked up from germline, CDR1 is MDHEN and CDR2 is SYDVKM. The CDR3 is 16 residues long. Trimming cost V 3 bases and J 0 bases; bases outside gene matches: 7. The CDR3 reads CASSLISGGMNTEAFF. CDR3 nucleotides: TGTGCCAGCAGTTTGATTTCAGGGGGGATGAACACTGAAGCTTTCTTT. Based on the CDR3 plus reference TRBV28 and TRBJ1-1, the full variable domain is DVKVTQSSRYLVKRTGEKVFLECVQDMDHENMFWYRQDPGLGLRLIYFSYDVKMKEKGDIPEGYSVSREKKERFSLILESASTNQTSMYLCASSLISGGMNTEAFFGQGTRLTVV.

Here the CDR3 reads CATMAAKYRGGYTF. Written as DNA, the CDR3 is TGTGCCACCATGGCTGCGAAATACAGGGGTGGCTACACCTTC. The chain joins TRBV25-1 to TRBJ1-2; TRBD1 matches at 7 bases. CDR3 length: 14 residues. The V segment lost 10 bases and the J segment 7 bases; nucleotides outside the gene matches: 15. The germline CDR1 and CDR2 sequences are MGHDK and SYGVNS.

Ten or more counts support this clone. The chain recombines TRBV13 with TRBJ1-5; D gene unclear. This CDR3 is 15 amino acids long. Trimming pared 0 bases from V and 3 bases from J, leaving 9 bases between. Germline CDR1 is PRHDT and CDR2 is FYEKMQ (reference sequence). The DNA of the CDR3 is TGTGCCAGCAGCTTAGGTAAACCCTTCAATCAGCCCCAGCATTTT. Translating gives CASSLGKPFNQPQHF.

This clone was picked up a small number of times. The chain employs TRBV19 and TRBJ2-5; 8 bases map to TRBD1. The V and J ends lost 8 bases and 7 bases, in that order; junction bases with no gene match: 12. Germline values: CDR1 LNHDA, CDR2 SQIVND (reference sequence). The CDR3 covers 14 residues. CDR3 sequence reads: CASGPKDRAVTQYF. CDR3 nucleotides: TGTGCCAGTGGCCCTAAGGACAGGGCGGTGACCCAGTACTTC.

Here the CDR3 reads CASSDKGRTVNSPLHF. As DNA, the CDR3 is TGTGCCAGCAGTGATAAGGGGAGGACAGTAAATTCACCCCTCCACTTT. The V call is TRBV6-8, the J call TRBJ1-6, with D maybe TRBD1 (6 bases). This CDR3 contains 16 residues. Trimming removed 5 bases at V and 7 bases at J, with 18 bases between. Germline V gene data show CDR1 as MNHGY and CDR2 as SAAAGT.

V usage is TRBV18 and J usage is TRBJ1-2; 7 nucleotides match TRBD1. V gave up 1 base and J gave up 7 bases; unmatched junction bases: 3. CDR1 is KGHSH, CDR2 LQKENI, per germline. The CDR3 spans 13 residues. The CDR3 sequence: CASSPRQGRGYTF. The CDR3 nucleotides are TGTGCCAGCTCACCACGACAGGGCCGTGGCTACACCTTC.

This clone occurred many times. This chain uses TRBV11-3 with TRBJ1-1; D ambiguous. V was pared by 5 bases and J by 5 bases, with 15 bases between. CDR3 size: 14 residues. The germline gives CDR1 SGHNT, CDR2 YENEEA. CDR3 sequence (DNA): TGTGCCAGCAGCGACGGATCGAGGTGGACTGAAGCTTTCTTT. Its protein product is CASSDGSRWTEAFF.

This clone was detected only a few times. The J gene is TRBJ2-2, the V gene TRBV9; D is uncertain. The CDR3 consists of 16 residues. Germline-derived CDR1 and CDR2 are SGDLS and YYNGEE. V gave up 5 bases and J gave up 2 bases, with 16 bases separating them. The CDR3 reads CASSLVRLYNTGELFF. Written as DNA, the CDR3 is TGTGCCAGCAGTTTAGTAAGGCTGTACAACACCGGGGAGCTGTTTTTT.

This chain links TRBV19 with TRBJ1-5; D unresolved. The CDR3 covers 15 residues. Looked up from germline, CDR1 is LNHDA and CDR2 is SQIVND (reference sequence). V was cut by 1 base and J by 5 bases, with 12 bases left in between. In DNA, the CDR3 is TGTGCCAGTAGTATAGGTCCGTATTTCGATCAGCCCCAGCATTTT. Translated: CASSIGPYFDQPQHF.

The J gene is TRBJ2-7, the V gene TRBV11-3, with 11 positions matching TRBD2. V shed 0 bases, J shed 7 bases, and the junction held 5 bases outside the gene matches. Germline lookup yields CDR1 SGHNT and CDR2 YENEEA. The CDR3 consists of 15 residues. CDR3 in amino acids: CASSLDSGRAREQYF. Written as DNA, the CDR3 is TGTGCCAGCAGCTTAGATAGCGGGAGGGCCCGGGAGCAGTACTTC.

This chain joins TRBV12-5 and TRBJ1-4; TRBD1 might be the D (5 bases). The germline gives CDR1 LGHNT, CDR2 FRNRAP. Trimming cost V 1 base and J 7 bases, with 13 bases left between them. The CDR3 has 15 amino acids. CDR3 in amino acids: CASGLEAGRGEKLFF. The CDR3 bases are TGTGCTAGTGGTTTGGAAGCAGGGAGAGGTGAAAAACTGTTTTTT.

This clone has only a few counts. The rearrangement links TRBV6-7 to TRBJ1-5; 10 nucleotides align to TRBD1. TRBV6-7 counts as an open reading frame of uncertain function. This CDR3 spans 15 amino acids. V was pared by 6 bases and J by 6 bases, with 8 bases of the junction left unmatched. The CDR3 protein is CASRGTGARSQPQHF. DNA for the CDR3: TGTGCCAGCAGAGGGACAGGGGCGAGGAGTCAGCCCCAGCATTTT.

Details on this clone: Germline and junction disagree at one end, which may indicate a read error. The V gene is TRBV5-1, the J gene TRBJ2-2, with 10 bases matching TRBD2. Germline CDR1 SGHRS, CDR2 YFSETQ. There are 17 residues in the CDR3. As DNA, the CDR3 is TGCGCCAGCAGATTGGAGGCTAGCGGGAGGAACACCGGGGAGCTGTTTTTT. Residues: CASRLEASGRNTGELFF.